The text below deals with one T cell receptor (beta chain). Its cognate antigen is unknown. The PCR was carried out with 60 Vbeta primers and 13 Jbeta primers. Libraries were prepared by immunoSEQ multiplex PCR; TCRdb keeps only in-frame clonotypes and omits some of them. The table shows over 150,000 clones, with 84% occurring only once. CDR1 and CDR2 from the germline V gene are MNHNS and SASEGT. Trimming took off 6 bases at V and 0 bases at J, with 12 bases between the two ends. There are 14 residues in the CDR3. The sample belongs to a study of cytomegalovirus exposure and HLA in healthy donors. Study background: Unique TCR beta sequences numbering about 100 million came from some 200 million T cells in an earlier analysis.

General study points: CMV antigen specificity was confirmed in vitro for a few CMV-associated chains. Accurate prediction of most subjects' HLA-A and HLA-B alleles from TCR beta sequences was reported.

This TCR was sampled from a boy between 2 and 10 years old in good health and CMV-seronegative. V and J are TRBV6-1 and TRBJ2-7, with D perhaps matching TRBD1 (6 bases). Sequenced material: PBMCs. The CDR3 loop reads CASSFRQASYEQYF. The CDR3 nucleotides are TGTGCCAGCAGCTTTAGACAGGCCTCCTACGAGCAGTACTTC.